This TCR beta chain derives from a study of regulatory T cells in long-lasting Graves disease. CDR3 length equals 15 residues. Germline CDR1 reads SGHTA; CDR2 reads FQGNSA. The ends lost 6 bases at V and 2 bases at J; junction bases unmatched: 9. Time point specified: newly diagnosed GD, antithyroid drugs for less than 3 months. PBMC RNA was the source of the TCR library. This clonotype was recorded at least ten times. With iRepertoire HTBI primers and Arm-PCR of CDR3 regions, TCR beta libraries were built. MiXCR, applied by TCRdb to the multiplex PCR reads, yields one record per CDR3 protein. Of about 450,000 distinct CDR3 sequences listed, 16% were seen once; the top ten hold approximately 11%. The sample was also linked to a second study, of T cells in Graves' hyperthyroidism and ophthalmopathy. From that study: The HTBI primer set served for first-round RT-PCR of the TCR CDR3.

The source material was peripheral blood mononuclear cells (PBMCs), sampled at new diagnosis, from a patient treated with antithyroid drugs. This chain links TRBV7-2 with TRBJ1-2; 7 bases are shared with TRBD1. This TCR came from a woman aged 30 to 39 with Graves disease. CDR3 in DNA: TGTGCCAGCAGGGAGGGCAGGGGGTCAAACTATGGCTACACCTTC. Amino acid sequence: CASREGRGSNYGYTF.